Listed here are 24 T cell receptor beta chains from one sample, sequenced in a study of T cell responses to AZD1222 COVID-19 vaccine. The assay was immunoSEQ multiplex PCR, and TCRdb's table has in-frame clones only and misses some. The sample includes about 97,000 clones, roughly 83% of them seen just once. This sample comprised peripheral blood, obtained on day 0 of AZD1222 vaccination. The receptors come from an adult in good health.

The chain links TRBV6-2 or TRBV6-3 to TRBJ1-3; D is unresolved. From germline, CDR1 is MNHEY and CDR2 SVGEGT. This CDR3 is 14 amino acids long. V lost 2 bases and J 0 bases, leaving 5 bases between the germline ends. In DNA form, the CDR3 reads TGTGCCAGCAGTTACGGGAACTCTGGAAACACCATATATTTT. It specifies CASSYGNSGNTIYF.

The chain carries TRBV18 and TRBJ2-7; D is ambiguous. The CDR3 loop spans 14 amino acids. CDR1 is KGHSH, CDR2 LQKENI, per germline. V was shortened by 2 bases and J by 1 base, with 9 bases between the two germline ends. This chain's CDR3 is CASSPGRPSYEQYF. The CDR3 bases are TGTGCCAGCTCACCAGGCAGACCATCCTACGAGCAGTACTTC.

This clone has only a few counts. The V call is TRBV3-1 (or the pseudogene TRBV3-2), the J call TRBJ1-1, with no clear D. CDR3 length equals 20 residues. Germline V gene lookup returns CDR1 LGHDT and CDR2 YNNKEL (reference sequence). V was clipped by 4 bases and J by 6 bases, with 33 bases between them. The CDR3 is CASSPKPRAGFGSFGAEAFF. The CDR3 region has the DNA TGTGCCAGCAGCCCCAAGCCTAGGGCAGGTTTCGGTAGTTTTGGGGCTGAAGCTTTCTTT.

This chain connects TRBV10-3 to TRBJ2-2, with D unclear. The germline V and J ends were trimmed by 10 bases and 1 base, with 10 bases remaining between them. The germline V gene has CDR1 ENHRY and CDR2 SYGVKD. CDR3 length: 13 residues. The CDR3 is CATGSQNTGELFF. The DNA of the CDR3 is TGTGCCACAGGAAGTCAGAACACCGGGGAGCTGTTTTTT.

CDR3 loop: CASSNDGSRGPQHF. The CDR3 DNA follows: TGTGCCAGTAGTAATGACGGATCCCGAGGGCCCCAGCATTTT. The chain combines TRBV19 with TRBJ1-5; D gene unclear. The CDR3 is 14 residues long. V was cut by 4 bases and J by 9 bases, with 16 bases left in between. Germline lookup yields CDR1 LNHDA and CDR2 SQIVND (reference sequence).

The rearrangement uses TRBV6-5 and TRBJ2-3; D is undetermined. This CDR3 has 13 residues. Germline values: CDR1 MNHEY, CDR2 SVGAGI. Deletions cut 8 bases from V and 5 bases from J, with 14 bases between. CDR3 in amino acids: CASVLGRKDTQYF. Written as DNA, the CDR3 is TGTGCCAGCGTGTTGGGCCGCAAAGATACGCAGTATTTT.

This clone came up once. The V gene is TRBV4-3, the J gene TRBJ2-1, with D uncertain. This CDR3 is built from 15 residues. V shed 0 bases and J shed 5 bases, with 11 bases lying between them. Germline values: CDR1 LGHNA, CDR2 YSLEER. Here the CDR3 DNA reads TGCGCCAGCAGCCAAGATGAGGACGTGGACAATGAGCAGTTCTTC. Translated, it gives CASSQDEDVDNEQFF.

Concerning this clone itself: The junction departs from the called germline gene at one end, perhaps through a read error. This chain joins TRBV4-1 and TRBJ2-1; 10 bases fit TRBD2. Germline loops: CDR1 MGHRA, CDR2 YSYEKL. The CDR3 sequence is 13 residues long. CDR3 protein: CASSQDRAGGYLF. DNA for the CDR3: TGCGCCAGCAGCCAAGATAGAGCGGGGGGGTACCTCTTC.

The J gene is TRBJ2-2, the V gene TRBV18, with D possibly called TRBD1 or TRBD2 (5 bases each). The CDR3 contains 13 residues. Deletions cut 2 bases from V and 5 bases from J, with 6 bases between. CDR1 KGHSH and CDR2 LQKENI come from the germline V gene. CDR3 DNA sequence: TGTGCCAGCTCACCAGAGGGGACCGGGGAGCTGTTTTTT. Amino acids: CASSPEGTGELFF. Drawing the rest from reference TRBV18 and TRBJ2-2, the complete variable domain is NAGVMQNPRHLVRRRGQEARLRCSPMKGHSHVYWYRQLPEEGLKFMVYLQKENIIDESGMPKERFSAEFPKEGPSILRIQQVVRGDSAAYFCASSPEGTGELFFGEGSRLTVL.

This clone was counted a few times. This chain uses TRBV11-3 with TRBJ1-1; D is uncertain. V lost 1 base and J 3 bases, leaving 9 bases between the germline ends. The CDR3 covers 14 residues. Germline CDR1 and CDR2: SGHNT and YENEEA. The CDR3 reads CASSLGRIDTEAFF. CDR3 DNA: TGTGCCAGCAGCTTAGGCAGAATTGACACTGAAGCTTTCTTT.

The chain has TRBV28 and TRBJ1-2, with 8 bases matching TRBD1. This CDR3 is 14 amino acids long. CDR1 and CDR2 from the germline V gene are MDHEN and SYDVKM. J was trimmed by 8 bases and V by 1 base; bases with no gene match: 6. CDR3 in amino acids: CASSLFGQGGGYTF. CDR3 coding DNA: TGTGCCAGCAGTTTATTCGGACAGGGTGGAGGCTACACCTTC.

This rearrangement joins TRBV3-1 (or the pseudogene TRBV3-2) to TRBJ1-1; a possible D gene is TRBD1 (5 bases). The CDR3 has 16 amino acids. V dropped 2 bases and J dropped 0 bases, with 13 bases sitting between them. Germline V gene data show CDR1 as LGHDT and CDR2 as YNNKEL (reference sequence). CDR3 DNA: TGTGCCAGCAGCCAAAGGCCAGGGATCATGAACACTGAAGCTTTCTTT. Translated: CASSQRPGIMNTEAFF.

The chain uses TRBV6-6 and TRBJ2-7; 7 nucleotides agree with TRBD2. After removal of 3 bases from V and 7 bases from J, the junction contained 3 bases not matched to a gene. The germline gives CDR1 MNHNY, CDR2 SVGAGI (reference sequence). The length of the CDR3 is 12 residues. The CDR3, as DNA: TGTGCCAGCAGTTATCACGGGAGGGAGCAGTACTTC. Protein sequence: CASSYHGREQYF.

V gene TRBV27 combines with J gene TRBJ1-3; 9 bases align to TRBD1. Trimming cost V 3 bases and J 2 bases; bases outside gene matches: 20. Germline CDR1 reads MNHEY; CDR2 reads SMNVEV (reference sequence). The CDR3 length is 21 residues. The CDR3 here is CASSFRAPGQGLQRAGNTIYF. CDR3 sequence (DNA): TGTGCCAGCAGTTTTCGTGCACCGGGACAGGGTCTTCAGAGGGCTGGAAACACCATATATTTT.

Only a few counts were recorded for this clone. The chain recombines TRBV30 with TRBJ2-3, with 10 bases identical to TRBD2. The CDR3 has 18 residues. Germline assignment: CDR1 GTSNPN and CDR2 SVGIG (reference sequence). The trim removed 0 bases at V and 0 bases at J, leaving 9 bases unmatched. CDR3 in DNA: TGTGCCTGGAGTGTTGTGGCTAGCGGGGGACCTAGCACAGATACGCAGTATTTT. The encoded protein is CAWSVVASGGPSTDTQYF. Complete variable domain (other parts from reference TRBV30 and TRBJ2-3): SQTIHQWPATLVQPVGSPLSLECTVEGTSNPNLYWYRQAAGRGLQLLFYSVGIGQISSEVPQNLSASRPQDRQFILSSKKLLLSDSGFYLCAWSVVASGGPSTDTQYFGPGTRLTVL.

The chain joins TRBV19 to TRBJ1-4, with D hard to call. The CDR3 spans 16 residues. The ends were cut back, 4 bases at V and 8 bases at J, with 20 bases in the middle. Germline-derived CDR1 and CDR2 are LNHDA and SQIVND (reference sequence). The CDR3 loop reads CASSSGPRGVVEKLFF. CDR3 nucleotides: TGTGCCAGTAGTAGCGGGCCCCGTGGTGTAGTCGAAAAACTGTTTTTT.

This clone appeared once. J is TRBJ1-4 and V is TRBV29-1, with a weak D call TRBD1 (6 bases). The CDR3 runs 14 residues. V was trimmed by 4 bases and J by 8 bases, leaving 17 bases between them. Germline V gives CDR1 SQVTM, CDR2 ANQGSEA. The CDR3 reads CSVGPSGAGEKLFF. CDR3 nucleotides: TGCAGCGTTGGGCCGTCGGGGGCTGGGGAAAAACTGTTTTTT.

J is TRBJ2-2 and V is TRBV27, with D possibly TRBD2 on 5 matching bases. The ends were cut back, 3 bases at V and 0 bases at J, with 20 bases in the middle. CDR3 length: 19 amino acids. Germline loops: CDR1 MNHEY, CDR2 SMNVEV (reference sequence). CDR3 DNA sequence: TGTGCCAGCAGTTTGGGCCTAGCCCGTTTCGTAACGAACACCGGGGAGCTGTTTTTT. It yields the protein CASSLGLARFVTNTGELFF.

In its sample, this clone ranks as medium-sized. The rearrangement joins TRBV6-1 to TRBJ1-1, with TRBD1 as a possible D gene (6 bases). CDR1 and CDR2 from the germline V gene are MNHNS and SASEGT. CDR3 size: 11 residues. The V gene lost 3 bases and the J gene lost 10 bases, with 9 bases spanning the gap. CDR3 nucleotide sequence: TGTGCCAGCAGTGAGGGGGGCGCAGCTTTCTTT. The encoded protein is CASSEGGAAFF.

The chain recombines TRBV9 with TRBJ1-2; D not resolved. Trimming stripped 2 bases from V and 5 bases from J, with 10 bases between. CDR1 and CDR2 (germline): SGDLS, YYNGEE. This CDR3 has 13 amino acids. CDR3 in DNA: TGTGCCAGCAGCGTCTGGGAAGGGTATGGCTACACCTTC. It yields the protein CASSVWEGYGYTF.

V and J are TRBV13 and TRBJ2-1; 10 positions agree with TRBD2. Germline V gene sequence: CDR1 PRHDT, CDR2 FYEKMQ (reference sequence). V dropped 4 bases and J dropped 7; count of bases not matched to a gene: 7. The CDR3 is 15 residues long. CDR3 loop: CASSSGLARANEQFF. CDR3 coding DNA: TGTGCCAGCAGCTCGGGACTAGCGCGTGCAAATGAGCAGTTCTTC.

The chain has TRBV3-1 (or the pseudogene TRBV3-2) and TRBJ2-7; 7 bases are shared with TRBD2. This CDR3 region has 16 residues. CDR1 and CDR2 from the germline V gene are LGHDT and YNNKEL (reference sequence). V was pared by 5 bases and J by 0 bases, with 10 bases of the junction left unmatched. CDR3: CASSSRHRDYSYEQYF. The CDR3 DNA is TGTGCCAGCAGCTCTCGTCATCGGGACTACTCCTACGAGCAGTACTTC.

This chain's CDR3 is CASSFTEGTQYF. CDR3 sequence (DNA): TGTGCCAGCAGTTTCACAGAGGGTACCCAGTACTTC. This chain uses TRBV6-6 with TRBJ2-5; tentatively, D is TRBD2 (5 bases). CDR1 is MNHNY, CDR2 SVGAGI, per germline (reference sequence). Trimming pared 4 bases from V and 8 bases from J, leaving 11 bases between. The CDR3 has 12 residues.

This chain uses TRBV12-3 or TRBV12-4 with TRBJ2-3, with D tentatively TRBD1 (6 bases). Trimming stripped 3 bases from V and 13 bases from J, with 17 bases between. The CDR3 runs to 13 residues. The CDR3 here is CASSLIRGIGEYF. For the CDR3, the DNA is TGTGCCAGCAGTTTGATCAGGGGCATAGGGGAGTATTTT.